A few counts support the clone carrying this T cell receptor beta chain. This record belongs to a study of human T cells and chemical hapten exposure. The time point here: healthy volunteer bleed at 6 weeks. The template was total RNA from unfractionated whole blood. From germline, CDR1 is SGHVS and CDR2 FQNEAQ. The ends lost 5 bases at V and 1 base at J; junction bases unmatched: 12. The CDR3 has 17 residues. The library labeled individual cDNA molecules by adding unique molecular identifiers to them. TCRdb fed the RACE reads into MiXCR, producing one record per CDR3 protein. The sample lists 30,000 to 40,000 distinct CDR3 sequences, less than 5.5% occurring once.

Sequences were obtained from whole blood. This receptor was taken from a human donor in good health. Some clones in this sample may be carry-over from other donors' samples. The rearrangement links TRBV7-8 to TRBJ1-1; 8 positions match TRBD1. CDR3 loop: CASSPRIRQGRNTEAFF. The CDR3 DNA is TGTGCCAGCAGCCCAAGAATCAGACAGGGGAGGAACACTGAAGCTTTCTTT. Full variable domain (outside the CDR3, taken from reference TRBV7-8 and TRBJ1-1): GAGVSQSPRYKVAKRGQDVALRCDPISGHVSLFWYQQALGQGPEFLTYFQNEAQLDKSGLPSDRFFAERPEGSVSTLKIQRTQQEDSAVYLCASSPRIRQGRNTEAFFGQGTRLTVV.